Below, 15 T cell receptor beta chains from the same sample are listed, as sequenced in a study of blood T cell repertoires in COVID-19. Assay used: immunoSEQ multiplex PCR; TCRdb lists only in-frame clones, some missing. The table lists roughly 330,000 clones, 87% of them singletons. Material: PBMCs or T cells enriched from blood (not recorded which). The receptors were sampled from a woman younger than 45 who had recovered from COVID-19.

The chain uses TRBV7-2 and TRBJ2-7, with a tentative D call TRBD2 (6 bases). V shed 3 bases and J shed 3 bases, with 9 bases lying between them. The CDR3 totals 13 residues. Germline CDR1 SGHTA, CDR2 FQGNSA. The CDR3 loop reads CASSFRENYEQYF. In nucleotides, the CDR3 is TGTGCCAGCAGCTTCCGGGAGAACTACGAGCAGTACTTC. Combining the CDR3 with reference TRBV7-2 and TRBJ2-7 gives the whole variable domain GAGVSQSPSNKVTEKGKDVELRCDPISGHTALYWYRQSLGQGLEFLIYFQGNSAPDKSGLPSDRFSAERTGGSVSTLTIQRTQQEDSAVYLCASSFRENYEQYFGPGTRLTVT.

This clone was counted a single time. V gene TRBV6-5 combines with J gene TRBJ2-7; D gene unclear. V gave up 1 base and J gave up 0 bases, with 13 bases separating them. CDR3 size: 16 residues. The germline V gene encodes CDR1 MNHEY and CDR2 SVGAGI. The CDR3 region has the DNA TGTGCCAGCAGTTACTTGTCCCCGAGGAGCTCCTACGAGCAGTACTTC. This translates into CASSYLSPRSSYEQYF.

The chain uses TRBV25-1 and TRBJ1-4; the D is unclear. Germline-derived CDR1 and CDR2 are MGHDK and SYGVNS. CDR3 length: 15 residues. Trimming took off 3 bases at V and 1 base at J, with 9 bases between the two ends. CDR3 amino acids: CASSDLGGTNEKLFF. The CDR3 nucleotides read TGTGCCAGCAGTGATCTGGGAGGAACTAATGAAAAACTGTTTTTT.

V usage is TRBV4-2 and J usage is TRBJ2-3, with 7 positions matching TRBD2. This CDR3 spans 19 amino acids. V lost 0 bases, J lost 6 bases, and 18 bases stayed unmatched. Germline V gene sequence: CDR1 LGHNA, CDR2 YNFKEQ. The CDR3 nucleotides are TGTGCCAGCAGCCAAGAATTGGGGAGCGGGGTTACACAAGGGGATACGCAGTATTTT. Translating gives CASSQELGSGVTQGDTQYF.

The DNA for the CDR3 is TGTGCCAGCAGTCCTCTCGGGACAGTTAATCAGCCCCAGCATTTT. Its protein is CASSPLGTVNQPQHF. V and J are TRBV6-5 and TRBJ1-5; 7 bases are a match to TRBD1. This CDR3 spans 15 amino acids. Trimming took 5 bases from V and 4 from J; bases not matched to a gene: 8. Germline V CDR1 and CDR2: MNHEY, SVGAGI.

The table lists this clone with a count of one. The gene calls are TRBV6-5 and TRBJ2-1, with D possibly matching TRBD2 (6 bases). Trimming took 0 bases from V and 9 from J, leaving 18 bases between them. Per the germline V gene, CDR1 is MNHEY and CDR2 is SVGAGI. This CDR3 is 16 amino acids long. CDR3 bases: TGTGCCAGCAGTTACTCTTGGCAGGCCCTGGGGGGTGAGCAGTTCTTC. It codes for CASSYSWQALGGEQFF.

The rearrangement uses TRBV4-1 and TRBJ2-6, with a possible D match to TRBD1 (6 bases). This CDR3 comprises 18 residues. The V end lost 4 bases, the J end lost 2 bases, and 18 bases lay between the germline ends. Germline-derived CDR1 and CDR2 are MGHRA and YSYEKL. The DNA of the CDR3 is TGCGCCAGCAGCCGTCTTGGACAGAGATCGACTGGGGCCAACGTCCTGACTTTC. It is translated as CASSRLGQRSTGANVLTF.

This chain links TRBV5-4 with TRBJ2-5, with D perhaps matching TRBD2 (5 bases). This CDR3 spans 15 amino acids. V lost 0 bases and J 6 bases, leaving 15 bases between the germline ends. Looked up from germline, CDR1 is SGHNT and CDR2 is YYREEE (reference sequence). The CDR3 DNA is TGTGCCAGCAGCTTGGAGGGTCCGGGAAAGAAGACCCAGTACTTC. Amino acids: CASSLEGPGKKTQYF.

The V and J genes are TRBV6-5 and TRBJ1-2; the D gene is possibly TRBD1 (6 bases). V lost 2 bases to trimming and J lost 7 bases, with 14 bases between them. The CDR3 sequence is 14 residues long. Germline V gene data show CDR1 as MNHEY and CDR2 as SVGAGI. The CDR3 DNA follows: TGTGCCAGCAGTTACGGGACACCGCCGGCTGGCTACACCTTC. Translated, it gives CASSYGTPPAGYTF.

The rearrangement joins TRBV7-8 to TRBJ2-3, with D possibly TRBD2 on 7 matching bases. The CDR3 runs 18 residues. Germline V gene data show CDR1 as SGHVS and CDR2 as FQNEAQ. With 0 bases removed from V and 1 base from J, the gap between germline ends came to 17 bases. The CDR3 DNA reads as TGTGCCAGCAGCTTAGCGCGGGGGACACGGAGTGGCACAGATACGCAGTATTTT. It specifies CASSLARGTRSGTDTQYF.

This chain uses TRBV5-1 with TRBJ1-2; D is perhaps TRBD1 (5 bases). The CDR3 totals 11 residues. CDR1 SGHRS and CDR2 YFSETQ come from the germline V gene. The V end lost 7 bases, the J end lost 8 bases, and 12 bases lay between the germline ends. The CDR3 nucleotides are TGCGCCAGCGGGCAGGGTGGCGGCTACACCTTC. This sequence encodes CASGQGGGYTF.

The J gene is TRBJ1-1, the V gene TRBV5-1, with D tentatively TRBD1 (5 bases). Trimming took 5 bases from V and 4 from J, leaving 12 bases between them. The CDR3 sequence is 13 residues long. The germline gives CDR1 SGHRS, CDR2 YFSETQ. The CDR3 loop is CASSGQGGTEAFF. As DNA, the CDR3 is TGCGCCAGCAGTGGGCAGGGAGGCACTGAAGCTTTCTTT.

The chain links TRBV4-2 to TRBJ1-3; D gene uncertain. Germline V gene data show CDR1 as LGHNA and CDR2 as YNFKEQ. V was pared by 1 base and J by 2 bases, with 9 bases between. The CDR3 is made up of 15 amino acids. The CDR3 loop reads CASSQGSGAGNTIYF. For the CDR3, the DNA is TGTGCCAGCAGCCAAGGCTCCGGGGCTGGAAACACCATATATTTT.

This clone has a single count. The chain combines TRBV24-1 with TRBJ1-3, with 8 bases fitting TRBD1. Germline CDR1 KGHDR, CDR2 SFDVKD. This CDR3 is 22 amino acids long. V lost 3 bases, J lost 0 bases, and 21 bases stayed unmatched. The CDR3 DNA follows: TGTGCCACCAGTGATGCCTGGGATCGGGACAGGCAAAAGTCTTACTCTGGAAACACCATATATTTT. Protein product: CATSDAWDRDRQKSYSGNTIYF.

The chain joins TRBV3-1 (or the pseudogene TRBV3-2) to TRBJ2-3; possibly TRBD2 for D (7 bases). V dropped 6 bases and J dropped 3 bases, with 16 bases sitting between them. CDR3 length: 15 residues. Germline CDR1 LGHDT, CDR2 YNNKEL (reference sequence). CDR3 residues: CASRQGGGRTDTQYF. In DNA, the CDR3 is TGTGCCAGCAGACAGGGAGGGGGGAGGACAGATACGCAGTATTTT.